These 21 T cell receptor beta chains originate from one sample sequenced in a study of cytomegalovirus exposure and HLA in healthy donors. 60 Vbeta and 13 Jbeta primers were used in PCR. The repertoire was sequenced with immunoSEQ multiplex PCR; TCRdb's copy has only in-frame clones and lacks some. Of some 140,000 clones listed, over 70% are singletons. The material sequenced was PBMCs. These receptors all stem from a young man in good health and CMV-seronegative.

The chain employs TRBV7-2 and TRBJ2-5, with TRBD1 as a possible D gene (5 bases). The CDR3 sequence is 13 residues long. CDR1 is SGHTA and CDR2 is FQGNSA in the germline V gene. V lost 6 bases, J lost 5 bases, and 13 bases lay in between. The CDR3 reads CASSDRGRETQYF. CDR3 nucleotides: TGTGCCAGCAGTGATAGGGGTAGGGAGACCCAGTACTTC.

This chain links TRBV2 with TRBJ2-1; the D gene is possibly TRBD2 (6 bases). CDR3 length equals 13 residues. Germline V CDR1 and CDR2: SNHLY, FYNNEI. Trimming removed 9 bases at V and 1 base at J, with 10 bases between. The CDR3 nucleotides are TGTGCCAGACAGCGGGCGTCCTACAATGAGCAGTTCTTC. This encodes CARQRASYNEQFF.

V usage is TRBV19 and J usage is TRBJ2-3, with D maybe TRBD2 (6 bases). Trimming pared 4 bases from V and 3 bases from J, leaving 14 bases between. Looked up from germline, CDR1 is LNHDA and CDR2 is SQIVND (reference sequence). The CDR3 consists of 15 residues. As DNA, the CDR3 is TGTGCCAGTAGTAAGTGGGCAGGGAGGACAGATACGCAGTATTTT. Translation: CASSKWAGRTDTQYF.

The chain carries TRBV4-2 and TRBJ2-3; 8 nucleotides align to TRBD2. The germline CDR1 and CDR2 sequences are LGHNA and YNFKEQ. The V and J ends lost 2 bases and 8 bases, in that order; junction bases with no gene match: 15. CDR3 size: 17 residues. CDR3 nucleotide sequence: TGTGCCAGCAGCCAATCAGGCCTAGCGGGCATAATGGGTACGCAGTATTTT. This sequence encodes CASSQSGLAGIMGTQYF.

The J gene is TRBJ1-6, the V gene TRBV5-6; D is unresolved. Germline-derived CDR1 and CDR2 are SGHDT and YYEEEE. The V end lost 0 bases, the J end lost 0 bases, and 4 bases lay between the germline ends. CDR3 length: 15 amino acids. Here the CDR3 DNA reads TGTGCCAGCAGCTTGGGGAGCTCCTATAATTCACCCCTCCACTTT. Its protein product is CASSLGSSYNSPLHF.

This chain links TRBV4-2 with TRBJ1-5; TRBD1 matches 10 bases. Germline V gene sequence: CDR1 LGHNA, CDR2 YNFKEQ. This CDR3 contains 17 residues. V shed 4 bases and J 6 bases; nucleotides not matched to a gene: 12. The CDR3 is CASSLHTPGQGIQPQHF. The CDR3, as DNA: TGTGCCAGCAGCCTCCATACCCCGGGACAGGGGATTCAGCCCCAGCATTTT.

This clone appeared once. The V gene is TRBV19, the J gene TRBJ1-1, with 10 bases aligning to TRBD1. The CDR3 runs 17 residues. Germline V CDR1 and CDR2: LNHDA, SQIVND (reference sequence). After removal of 3 bases from V and 6 bases from J, the junction contained 13 bases not matched to a gene. This CDR3 is CASSMERDRGFLPEAFF. CDR3 sequence (DNA): TGTGCCAGTAGTATGGAAAGGGACAGGGGTTTCCTCCCTGAAGCTTTCTTT. The full variable domain, with the rest looked up from reference TRBV19 and TRBJ1-1, is DGGITQSPKYLFRKEGQNVTLSCEQNLNHDAMYWYRQDPGQGLRLIYYSQIVNDFQKGDIAEGYSVSREKKESFPLTVTSAQKNPTAFYLCASSMERDRGFLPEAFFGQGTRLTVV.

There are many counts of this clone. The chain couples TRBV10-3 to TRBJ1-1, with unresolved D. The length of the CDR3 is 12 residues. Germline CDR1 and CDR2: ENHRY and SYGVKD. The ends were cut back, 4 bases at V and 8 bases at J, with 11 bases in the middle. Written as DNA, the CDR3 is TGTGCCATCAGTGGGGCAGCCGACGAAGCTTTCTTT. Translated, it gives CAISGAADEAFF.

The rearrangement links TRBV19 to TRBJ2-5; no clear D gene. This CDR3 spans 11 amino acids. Per germline, CDR1 LNHDA and CDR2 SQIVND (reference sequence). The V end lost 6 bases, the J end lost 4 bases, and 6 bases lay between the germline ends. CDR3 nucleotide sequence: TGTGCCAGTAGATCGGGAGAGACCCAGTACTTC. Protein product: CASRSGETQYF.

This sequence joins TRBV7-2 and TRBJ1-1; D is possibly TRBD1 (5 bases). CDR1 and CDR2 (germline): SGHTA, FQGNSA. V lost 6 bases, J lost 1 base, and 24 bases lay in between. CDR3 length: 18 residues. DNA of the CDR3: TGTGCCAGCAGATTCCGAAGCCTGGCAGGGTATGAGAACACTGAAGCTTTCTTT. Translation: CASRFRSLAGYENTEAFF.

This rearrangement joins TRBV28 to TRBJ1-5; the match to TRBD1 covers 9 bases. The V segment lost 6 bases and the J segment 7 bases; nucleotides outside the gene matches: 10. CDR3 size: 15 residues. Germline CDR1 is MDHEN and CDR2 is SYDVKM. CDR3 loop: CASSLTGGGYQPQHF. The CDR3 bases are TGTGCCAGCAGCCTCACAGGGGGCGGTTACCAGCCCCAGCATTTT.

V usage is TRBV9 and J usage is TRBJ2-1, with 9 nucleotides matching TRBD2. V lost 4 bases to trimming and J lost 4 bases; unmatched junction nucleotides: 9. This CDR3 is 16 amino acids long. Looked up from germline, CDR1 is SGDLS and CDR2 is YYNGEE. The CDR3 DNA follows: TGTGCCAGCAGCCAAGGAGGAACTAGCGGGTACAATGAGCAGTTCTTC. It translates to CASSQGGTSGYNEQFF.

The chain links TRBV28 to TRBJ2-5; TRBD1 might be the D (6 bases). V was cut by 5 bases and J by 2 bases, with 15 bases left in between. There are 15 residues in the CDR3. The germline gives CDR1 MDHEN, CDR2 SYDVKM. The CDR3 protein is CASSTPDRLQETQYF. CDR3 DNA sequence: TGTGCCAGCAGTACCCCCGACAGGTTACAAGAGACCCAGTACTTC.

V is TRBV23-1 and J is TRBJ1-5; D is perhaps TRBD1 (5 bases). TRBV23-1 is given ORF status, its function remaining uncertain. V was clipped by 4 bases and J by 5 bases, with 12 bases between them. CDR3 length: 14 amino acids. The CDR3 DNA reads as TGCGCCAGCAGTCTGTATGGGGGGGATCAGCCCCAGCATTTT. Residues: CASSLYGGDQPQHF.

This chain links TRBV5-1 with TRBJ2-3, with 7 bases that match TRBD2. The V segment lost 7 bases and the J segment 1 base; nucleotides outside the gene matches: 3. Germline assignment: CDR1 SGHRS and CDR2 YFSETQ. The length of the CDR3 is 13 residues. The CDR3 DNA follows: TGCGCCAGCGACACTAGCGGCACAGATACGCAGTATTTT. Amino acid sequence: CASDTSGTDTQYF.

With regard to this clone: Its ends do not fully match the called genes, so a read error is possible. The chain employs TRBV7-7 and TRBJ2-5; a possible D gene is TRBD2 (6 bases). Looked up from germline, CDR1 is SSHAT and CDR2 is FNYEAQ (reference sequence). The CDR3 extends over 15 amino acids. CDR3 amino acids: CASSFAGHRQETQYF. CDR3 nucleotide sequence: TGTGCTAGCAGCTTTGCGGGGCATCGTCAGGAGACCCAGTACTTC.

V is TRBV15 and J is TRBJ2-7; D is undetermined. This CDR3 has 12 residues. Germline V CDR1 and CDR2: LNHNV, YYDKDF (reference sequence). V gave up 5 bases and J gave up 3 bases, with 8 bases separating them. Written as DNA, the CDR3 is TGTGCCACCAGCCCGGGTTACTACGAGCAGTACTTC. It is translated as CATSPGYYEQYF. The full variable domain, with the rest looked up from reference TRBV15 and TRBJ2-7, is DAMVIQNPRYQVTQFGKPVTLSCSQTLNHNVMYWYQQKSSQAPKLLFHYYDKDFNNEADTPDNFQSRRPNTSFCFLDIRSPGLGDTAMYLCATSPGYYEQYFGPGTRLTVT.

The chain joins TRBV9 to TRBJ2-3; TRBD2 might be the D (5 bases). The CDR3 loop spans 14 amino acids. The germline gives CDR1 SGDLS, CDR2 YYNGEE. Deletions cut 2 bases from V and 2 bases from J, with 9 bases between. DNA of the CDR3: TGTGCCAGCAGCGTTGAGGGCAACACAGATACGCAGTATTTT. It translates to CASSVEGNTDTQYF.

J is TRBJ2-3 and V is TRBV4-3; possible D gene TRBD2, 6 bases. The CDR3 sequence is 16 residues long. The germline V gene encodes CDR1 LGHNA and CDR2 YSLEER. With 0 bases removed from V and 1 base from J, the gap between germline ends came to 11 bases. CDR3 nucleotides: TGCGCCAGCAGCCAAGAGGGGTGGGGGGGCACAGATACGCAGTATTTT. Translation gives CASSQEGWGGTDTQYF.

This chain connects TRBV28 to TRBJ1-2; 9 nucleotides line up with TRBD1. The CDR3 has 12 amino acids. The V segment lost 9 bases and the J segment 5 bases; nucleotides outside the gene matches: 4. In germline, CDR1 is MDHEN, CDR2 SYDVKM. The CDR3 sequence is CASAGTGYGYTF. CDR3 in DNA: TGTGCCAGTGCCGGGACAGGGTATGGCTACACCTTC.

The chain combines TRBV6-4 with TRBJ2-1; D perhaps matches TRBD1 (5 bases). Trimming left V 7 bases short and J 6 bases short, with 10 bases between. The V gene's germline CDR1 is MRHNA and CDR2 SNTAGT. The CDR3 runs 12 residues. The CDR3 DNA follows: TGTGCCAGCAAGGACATCCCCAATGAGCAGTTCTTC. It encodes CASKDIPNEQFF.